The source of this T cell receptor beta chain is a study of T cell responses to AZD1222 COVID-19 vaccine. Study-level information: Whether given at about 4 or about 12 weeks, second doses were pooled. The study's findings and limits: White British ancestry dominated among donors, who included more females, and clonal diversity was possibly underestimated. Unmutated variant regions are reportedly targeted by nearly half of spike-specific TCRs. Recipients of two AZD1222 doses showed rising Spike-specific TCR breadth and depth.

Generated by immunoSEQ multiplex PCR, the TCRdb table keeps only in-frame clones and is missing some. This table holds about 140,000 clones, around four fifths found once. Germline CDR1 reads SNHLY; CDR2 reads FYNNEI. V was cut by 9 bases and J by 4 bases, with 19 bases left in between. CDR3 size: 15 residues. About this clone: What it binds is not known.

The rearrangement joins TRBV2 to TRBJ1-5; D may be TRBD1 (6 bases). Sequencing used peripheral blood, obtained on day 0 of AZD1222 vaccination. This clonotype originated in an adult in good health. The CDR3 region is CASKGVGSQNQPQHF. The CDR3 nucleotides are TGTGCCAGTAAGGGGGTTGGCAGCCAGAATCAGCCCCAGCATTTT.